The sequence of this TCR beta chain was determined in a study of Graves' ophthalmopathy and Graves' hyperthyroidism. The TCR beta CDR3 regions underwent amplification from RNA transcripts. The first round was an RT-PCR with HTBI primers, and the second round was a multiplex PCR. MiXCR was run by TCRdb on the multiplex PCR reads, yielding one entry per CDR3 protein. The top ten hold over 4% of the sample, which has fewer than 70,000 distinct CDR3 sequences, approximately 47% seen once. The CDR3 runs to 17 residues. Germline lookup yields CDR1 SSHAT and CDR2 FNYEAQ (reference sequence). V was cut by 1 base and J by 6 bases, with 21 bases left in between.

The sequence was collected from an adult woman with Graves' ophthalmopathy. The V gene is TRBV7-7, the J gene TRBJ1-1; no firm D call. Sequenced material: peripheral blood. CDR3 sequence (DNA): TGTGCCAGCAGCTTAGTCCTCTCTCTTCCCCCGGGAGCTGAAGCTTTCTTT. Protein product: CASSLVLSLPPGAEAFF.